The present entry profiles one T cell receptor (beta chain) with its context. These data originate in a study of T cell responses to AZD1222 COVID-19 vaccine. V shed 6 bases, J shed 4 bases, and the junction held 12 bases outside the gene matches. Germline assignment: CDR1 SGHRS and CDR2 YFSETQ. CDR3 size: 15 residues. Repertoires were generated with immunoSEQ multiplex PCR, while TCRdb's copy carries only in-frame clones and drops some. The table shows about 110,000 clones, with approximately 86% occurring only once. The receptor was isolated from an adult in good health. V is TRBV5-1 and J is TRBJ1-2, with TRBD1 identical over 7 bases. The input for sequencing was peripheral blood, taken on day 0 of AZD1222 vaccination. The CDR3, as DNA: TGCGCCAGCACAACAGGGGAAGGGGACTTCTATGGCTACACCTTC. Amino acid sequence: CASTTGEGDFYGYTF.